These 10 T cell receptor beta chains were all obtained from the same sample, sequenced in a study of T cell responses to AZD1222 COVID-19 vaccine. TCRdb's table, derived via immunoSEQ multiplex PCR, lists solely in-frame clones and lacks some. The table lists around 78,000 clones, roughly 90% of them singletons. This specimen consisted of peripheral blood, obtained 28 days after the second AZD1222 dose. The receptors come from an adult who received the AZD1222 COVID-19 vaccine.

The rearrangement joins TRBV12-3 or TRBV12-4 to TRBJ1-3, with TRBD1 as a possible D gene (5 bases). V dropped 10 bases and J dropped 0 bases, with 10 bases sitting between them. CDR3 length equals 13 residues. Written as DNA, the CDR3 is TGTGCCACCCGGGGGTTCTCTGGAAACACCATATATTTT. It yields the protein CATRGFSGNTIYF.

This clone appeared a single time. The J gene is TRBJ2-7, the V gene TRBV29-1; TRBD1 aligns across 7 bases. The CDR3 is 12 amino acids. V dropped 5 bases and J dropped 2; count of bases not matched to a gene: 3. Germline V gene lookup returns CDR1 SQVTM and CDR2 ANQGSEA. The CDR3 loop is CSVRQGAYEQYF. DNA for the CDR3: TGCAGCGTTAGGCAGGGGGCCTACGAGCAGTACTTC.

The gene calls are TRBV5-1 and TRBJ1-6; 8 bases are a match to TRBD1. Trimming at V came to 3 bases and at J to 8 bases, leaving 16 bases not matched to a gene. Germline CDR1 and CDR2: SGHRS and YFSETQ. This CDR3 spans 18 amino acids. The CDR3 sequence is CASSYTQGAETVYSPLHF. Here the CDR3 DNA reads TGCGCCAGCAGCTACACCCAGGGGGCTGAAACGGTCTATTCACCCCTCCACTTT.

This chain joins TRBV4-3 and TRBJ1-1; TRBD1 might be the D (6 bases). The germline V and J ends were trimmed by 3 bases and 0 bases, with 11 bases remaining between them. Germline assignment: CDR1 LGHNA and CDR2 YSLEER. The CDR3 is made up of 15 amino acids. CDR3 in amino acids: CASSHSDRMNTEAFF. The CDR3 region has the DNA TGCGCCAGCAGCCACTCGGACAGAATGAACACTGAAGCTTTCTTT.

The chain links TRBV29-1 to TRBJ2-2; weak D call: TRBD2 (5 bases). The CDR3 covers 14 residues. Germline CDR1 SQVTM, CDR2 ANQGSEA. V lost 4 bases to trimming and J lost 1 base, with 10 bases between them. The CDR3 region is CSVVPSLNTGELFF. In DNA form, the CDR3 reads TGCAGCGTTGTTCCTAGCTTGAACACCGGGGAGCTGTTTTTT.

The genes are TRBV7-6 and TRBJ2-2; 14 bases map to TRBD2. This CDR3 has 19 residues. In germline, CDR1 is SGHVS, CDR2 FNYEAQ. J gave up 1 base and V 4 bases, and 8 bases lay outside the gene matches. The CDR3 reads CASSWGRGLAGENTGELFF. The CDR3 DNA reads TGTGCCAGCAGCTGGGGTAGGGGACTAGCGGGGGAGAACACCGGGGAGCTGTTTTTT.

This chain connects TRBV3-1 (or the pseudogene TRBV3-2) to TRBJ2-7; D remains ambiguous. The CDR3 is 15 amino acids. V lost 4 bases to trimming and J lost 2 bases, with 15 bases between them. Germline V lookup: CDR1 LGHDT, CDR2 YNNKEL (reference sequence). CDR3 bases: TGTGCCAGCAGCCTCGCAGCCTCTCCCCCCTACGAGCAGTACTTC. It specifies CASSLAASPPYEQYF.

The chain recombines TRBV11-2 with TRBJ2-7; TRBD1 matches at 9 bases. V was pared by 5 bases and J by 6 bases, with 8 bases of the junction left unmatched. The germline CDR1 and CDR2 sequences are SGHAT and FQNNGV. This CDR3 comprises 14 residues. CDR3 loop: CASSLSGQGSEQYF. DNA for the CDR3: TGTGCCAGCAGCCTGTCGGGACAGGGCTCCGAGCAGTACTTC. The entire variable domain, with the rest obtained from reference TRBV11-2 and TRBJ2-7, is as follows: EAGVAQSPRYKIIEKRQSVAFWCNPISGHATLYWYQQILGQGPKLLIQFQNNGVVDDSQLPKDRFSAERLKGVDSTLKIQPAKLEDSAVYLCASSLSGQGSEQYFGPGTRLTVT.

The rearrangement links TRBV5-1 to TRBJ1-1; 7 bases align to TRBD1. Germline V CDR1 and CDR2: SGHRS, YFSETQ. CDR3 length: 13 amino acids. With V trimmed by 0 bases and J by 8 bases, 4 bases remained unmatched. Here the CDR3 reads CASSLGGGFEAFF. The DNA for the CDR3 is TGCGCCAGCAGCTTGGGAGGGGGCTTCGAAGCTTTCTTT. The entire variable domain, with the rest obtained from reference TRBV5-1 and TRBJ1-1, is as follows: KAGVTQTPRYLIKTRGQQVTLSCSPISGHRSVSWYQQTPGQGLQFLFEYFSETQRNKGNFPGRFSGRQFSNSRSEMNVSTLELGDSALYLCASSLGGGFEAFFGQGTRLTVV.

The rearrangement uses TRBV18 and TRBJ2-3, with a tentative D call TRBD1 (6 bases). Trimming took off 6 bases at V and 3 bases at J, with 13 bases between the two ends. The CDR3 has 14 residues. Germline V CDR1 and CDR2: KGHSH, LQKENI. The CDR3 region is CASSLSQGTDTQYF. DNA for the CDR3: TGTGCCAGCTCCCTTTCCCAGGGGACAGATACGCAGTATTTT.